This record covers a single T cell receptor beta chain. It has no known antigen specificity. Base-call qualities are not available, and no considerably larger clone is one nucleotide away. In the ophthalmopathy patients, disease was moderately to severely active, with a Clinical Activity Score of 3 or more, a NOSPECS grade of 4 or more, and a duration of less than 3 months. Patients with uncontrolled infections, other autoimmune diseases, pregnancy or lactation were excluded. Clinical symptoms, serum thyroxine and TRAb, thyroid ultrasound, and orbital computed tomography formed the basis for the diagnoses. PBMCs were isolated from about 9.1 ml of fresh peripheral blood by Ficoll-Paque density gradient centrifugation. Total RNA was extracted with Trizol reagent, and quality was checked on an Agilent 2100 Bioanalyzer. The data were taken from a study of T cells in Graves' hyperthyroidism and ophthalmopathy (dated by TCRdb to about 2019). Looking at the study overall: Peripheral blood was collected at initial diagnosis, before any treatment. After sampling, hyperthyroidism patients received methimazole starting at 30 mg daily, and ophthalmopathy patients received high-dose intravenous methylprednisolone. To identify TCR V-J signatures that set the groups apart, the researchers used a discovery cohort of roughly 100 patients, made up of about 44 with Graves' ophthalmopathy and about 60 with stable Graves' hyperthyroidism. The 85 to 100 discovery patients were randomly split 7:3 into training and test sets. Thyroid tissue and blood T-cell repertoires from more than five Graves' hyperthyroidism patients were also compared in the study. An independent validation cohort of 18 to 20 hyperthyroidism patients and 17 patients who later progressed to ophthalmopathy tested prospective prediction of ophthalmopathy. The paper reports TCR Vbeta CDR3 sequencing of roughly 140 peripheral blood samples: 40 to 45 ophthalmopathy, about 75 hyperthyroidism and around 17 progressor patients.

Overall study outcomes, separate from this receptor: Ophthalmopathy was separated from stable hyperthyroidism by a 13 V-J signature model, with 85% to 90% sensitivity and roughly 84% specificity obtained in cross-validation and 80%/75% obtained in testing. Blood samples also contained most of the expanded thyroid clonotypes (frequency above 0.001), which suggests that blood repertoires may reflect thyroid immune responses. No statistical method was used to set the sample size in advance, and investigators knew the group allocation. In validation, the model predicted progression to ophthalmopathy a median of roughly 6.5 months before onset, with over 55% sensitivity and more than 72% specificity.

Reading the germline V gene gives CDR1 SGHAT and CDR2 FQNNGV. The junction shows trimming of 0 bases on V and 11 bases on J, and the gene matches do not reach 10 bases of it. The CDR3 goes from the cysteine to the phenylalanine over 15 residues. CDR3 DNA only is kept here, 45 bases in frame from base 1. The TCR beta CDR3 regions were amplified from RNA transcripts. The first round of RT-PCR for the TCR CDR3 was performed with the HTBI primer set and the Qiagen OneStep RT-PCR kit. Libraries were constructed in a second round of multiplex PCR, after which size selection and purification were performed. Sequencing of the libraries was done on an Illumina HiSeq2000 using paired-end 100 bp reads. As for the authors' bioinformatics: Raw data were processed with SOAPnuke, discarding reads with adapters, uncalled bases, mean Phred below 15, or no exact constant-primer or identifier match. COPE v1.2.5 was used to merge high-quality paired reads, and clonotypes were defined as unique nucleotide sequences. MiTCR v1.1 was used to align the clonotypes against IMGT TRBV, TRBD and TRBJ reference segments. Analysis was restricted to V-J combinations with a frequency above 0.0001, which covered roughly 99% of repertoires. The TCS score was defined as F50 (clonal expansion) divided by E x V (chaos), with BLOSUM62-based TCRdist calculated between CDR3 peptides within each V-J. Welch's t-statistics and random forest reduced 450 to 600 V-J features to 10 to 15, which were used in a naive Bayes classifier (R e1071). TCRdb applied fastp at Q25 and MiXCR to the public reads, then kept only in-frame beta chains. Here each entry gathers all rows of one CDR3 protein and keeps the most common genes and DNA. The V and J calls were determined by TCRdb, not by the authors. Recorded for this sample are 560,000 or so distinct CDR3 sequences; about 20% of them occurred a single time. The ten largest clones take up about 45% of the sample.

This TCR was sampled from a man in his forties with Graves' ophthalmopathy. Source material: blood. The chain employs TRBV11-2 and TRBJ1-5; 7 nucleotides in the junction match TRBD1. The CDR3 reads CASSLDPGRGTAQHF. The DNA reads as follows: TGTGCCAGCAGCTTAGATCCAGGCAGGGGGACAGCCCAGCATTTT. Where the CDR3 stops, the reference TRBV11-2 and TRBJ1-5 genes take over; the full variable domain is EAGVAQSPRYKIIEKRQSVAFWCNPISGHATLYWYQQILGQGPKLLIQFQNNGVVDDSQLPKDRFSAERLKGVDSTLKIQPAKLEDSAVYLCASSLDPGRGTAQHFGDGTRLSIL.